The 27 T cell receptor beta chains below were found in one sample sequenced in a study of a mutant IDH1 vaccine in newly diagnosed glioma (dated by TCRdb to the early 2020s). The meaning of the sample's time point label: week 47, end of study. Each vaccine dose, consisting of 300 ug of a 20-mer mutant IDH1 peptide in Montanide, was administered subcutaneously with topical imiquimod. Which antigens these TCRs recognize remains unknown. Receptors were amplified or captured by the immunoSEQ multiplex PCR assay. Here the immuneACCESS table is served through TCRdb, limited to in-frame sequences with V and J called. Missing clones are a known gap in these copies; in checked studies unresolved V genes cover under half, and the rest lacks a known reason. Counted in this sample were approximately 56,000 clones; about two thirds of them appeared once. Jointly, the top ten make up around 4.8% of the sample.

Specimen: peripheral blood mononuclear cells (PBMCs), collected from a glioma patient whose treatment included an IDH1 peptide vaccine. These receptor sequences come from a man aged 35 to 55 with glioma. Some clones in this sample may be carry-over from other donors' samples.

The rearrangement joins TRBV5-1 to TRBJ1-4; D unclear. CDR1 and CDR2 from the germline V gene are SGHRS and YFSETQ. The V end was cut by 3 bases, the J end by 0 bases, with 12 bases between. This CDR3 comprises 16 residues. Here the CDR3 reads CASSSRPVATNEKLFF. The CDR3 DNA reads TGCGCCAGCAGCTCCCGACCAGTTGCAACTAATGAAAAACTGTTTTTT.

The genes are TRBV10-3 and TRBJ2-7; 9 bases agree with TRBD1. CDR3 length: 13 amino acids. V was clipped by 6 bases and J by 7 bases; unmatched bases: 7. Germline V lookup: CDR1 ENHRY, CDR2 SYGVKD. CDR3 residues: CAISRDRVGEQYF. The CDR3 DNA sequence: TGTGCCATCAGCCGGGACAGGGTAGGGGAGCAGTACTTC.

Judged by abundance, this clone is medium-sized. The chain uses TRBV6-1 and TRBJ2-2, with TRBD1 matching over 7 bases. CDR3 size: 15 residues. Looked up from germline, CDR1 is MNHNS and CDR2 is SASEGT. The V and J ends lost 3 bases and 4 bases, in that order; junction bases with no gene match: 5. CDR3 DNA: TGTGCCAGCAGTGAGGCGACAGGGAGCACCGGGGAGCTGTTTTTT. Translated, it gives CASSEATGSTGELFF.

The rearrangement links TRBV2 to TRBJ1-2; unclear D gene. Germline-derived CDR1 and CDR2 are SNHLY and FYNNEI. The V and J ends lost 8 bases and 6 bases respectively, with 7 bases between them. The length of the CDR3 is 10 residues. The CDR3 sequence: CASEDNGYTF. CDR3 sequence (DNA): TGTGCCAGCGAAGACAATGGCTACACCTTC.

Relative to its sample, this clone is medium-sized (0.01 to 0.1%). This chain uses TRBV19 with TRBJ1-1, with D unclear. CDR3 length: 14 amino acids. V gave up 6 bases and J gave up 0 bases, with 11 bases separating them. From germline, CDR1 is LNHDA and CDR2 SQIVND (reference sequence). The CDR3 reads CASSPAGLNTEAFF. The CDR3 region has the DNA TGTGCCAGTAGCCCAGCGGGATTGAACACTGAAGCTTTCTTT. Drawing the rest from reference TRBV19 and TRBJ1-1, the complete variable domain is DGGITQSPKYLFRKEGQNVTLSCEQNLNHDAMYWYRQDPGQGLRLIYYSQIVNDFQKGDIAEGYSVSREKKESFPLTVTSAQKNPTAFYLCASSPAGLNTEAFFGQGTRLTVV.

The rearrangement joins TRBV2 to TRBJ2-7; no clear D. Trimming removed 0 bases from V and 2 bases from J, with 11 bases in between. Germline CDR1 and CDR2: SNHLY and FYNNEI. The length of the CDR3 is 15 residues. This chain's CDR3 is CASSEASGITYEQYF. Written as DNA, the CDR3 is TGTGCCAGCAGTGAAGCCTCTGGGATTACCTACGAGCAGTACTTC. Together with reference TRBV2 and TRBJ2-7, the CDR3 gives the full variable domain: EPEVTQTPSHQVTQMGQEVILRCVPISNHLYFYWYRQILGQKVEFLVSFYNNEISEKSEIFDDQFSVERPDGSNFTLKIRSTKLEDSAMYFCASSEASGITYEQYFGPGTRLTVT.

The chain uses TRBV7-8 and TRBJ1-5, with 9 nucleotides matching TRBD1. Per the germline V gene, CDR1 is SGHVS and CDR2 is FQNEAQ. V lost 1 base and J lost 7; bases outside the gene matches: 8. The CDR3 has 16 amino acids. This chain's CDR3 is CASSLEGTGLKQPQHF. The CDR3 DNA reads TGTGCCAGCAGCTTAGAGGGGACAGGGCTAAAACAGCCCCAGCATTTT.

The V and J genes are TRBV5-6 and TRBJ2-2; 9 bases map to TRBD1. V shed 1 base and J 5 bases; nucleotides not matched to a gene: 3. The germline CDR1 and CDR2 sequences are SGHDT and YYEEEE. The CDR3 is 15 residues long. This CDR3 is CASSLRTGATGELFF. DNA of the CDR3: TGTGCCAGCAGCTTGAGGACAGGGGCTACCGGGGAGCTGTTTTTT. Full variable domain (outside the CDR3, taken from reference TRBV5-6 and TRBJ2-2): DAGVTQSPTHLIKTRGQQVTLRCSPKSGHDTVSWYQQALGQGPQFIFQYYEEEERQRGNFPDRFSGHQFPNYSSELNVNALLLGDSALYLCASSLRTGATGELFFGEGSRLTVL.

J is TRBJ1-5 and V is TRBV10-3; tentatively, D is TRBD1 (5 bases). V gave up 0 bases and J gave up 6 bases, with 9 bases separating them. CDR1 and CDR2 from the germline V gene are ENHRY and SYGVKD. CDR3 length equals 14 residues. Here the CDR3 DNA reads TGTGCCATCAGTGAGTCAGGGGTGCGTCAGCCCCAGCATTTT. Its protein is CAISESGVRQPQHF.

The chain uses TRBV7-2 and TRBJ1-2; perhaps TRBD1 as D (5 bases). This CDR3 has 12 amino acids. Germline V gene data show CDR1 as SGHTA and CDR2 as FQGNSA. V was clipped by 1 base and J by 11 bases, with 11 bases between them. The CDR3 loop is CASSLDGGWYTF. As DNA, the CDR3 is TGTGCCAGCAGCTTAGACGGGGGATGGTACACCTTC.

The genes are TRBV5-4 and TRBJ2-6, with D hard to call. The V end was cut by 7 bases, the J end by 2 bases, with 10 bases between. This CDR3 spans 14 amino acids. CDR1 and CDR2 from the germline V gene are SGHNT and YYREEE (reference sequence). DNA for the CDR3: TGTGCCAGCGCATATGGGGCTGGGGCCAACGTCCTGACTTTC. Translation: CASAYGAGANVLTF. The full variable domain, with the rest looked up from reference TRBV5-4 and TRBJ2-6, is ETGVTQSPTHLIKTRGQQVTLRCSSQSGHNTVSWYQQALGQGPQFIFQYYREEENGRGNFPPRFSGLQFPNYSSELNVNALELDDSALYLCASAYGAGANVLTFGAGSRLTVL.

The chain is built from TRBV2 and TRBJ2-7; D may be TRBD2 (5 bases). Trimming took off 6 bases at V and 9 bases at J, with 15 bases between the two ends. Germline V gene sequence: CDR1 SNHLY, CDR2 FYNNEI. This CDR3 region has 12 residues. The CDR3 DNA reads as TGTGCCAGCAGCAAGGACGGAGGAGGGCAGTACTTC. Translated, it gives CASSKDGGGQYF.

This clone was found a few times. The rearrangement links TRBV6-1 to TRBJ1-1, with TRBD1 matching over 7 bases. The V and J ends lost 8 bases and 0 bases, in that order; junction bases with no gene match: 9. Looked up from germline, CDR1 is MNHNS and CDR2 is SASEGT. The length of the CDR3 is 15 residues. The CDR3 here is CASLALQGMNTEAFF. For the CDR3, the DNA is TGTGCCAGCCTAGCCCTACAGGGGATGAACACTGAAGCTTTCTTT.

This clone turned up a few times. The V gene is TRBV10-2, the J gene TRBJ1-1, with D perhaps TRBD1 (5 bases). Germline V lookup: CDR1 WSHSY, CDR2 SAAADI. Trimming took 6 bases from V and 3 from J, leaving 17 bases between them. There are 15 residues in the CDR3. The CDR3 reads CASRSYRQGDTEAFF. CDR3 in DNA: TGCGCCAGCAGGAGTTATCGGCAGGGAGACACTGAAGCTTTCTTT.

V is TRBV5-4 and J is TRBJ2-7; 14 bases map to TRBD2. The CDR3 runs 17 residues. V lost 0 bases to trimming and J lost 2 bases; unmatched junction nucleotides: 4. CDR1 and CDR2 from the germline V gene are SGHNT and YYREEE (reference sequence). This chain's CDR3 is CASSLGGLAGVTYEQYF. The CDR3 region has the DNA TGTGCCAGCAGCTTGGGGGGACTAGCGGGGGTAACCTACGAGCAGTACTTC. The variable domain in full, completed from reference TRBV5-4 and TRBJ2-7, reads ETGVTQSPTHLIKTRGQQVTLRCSSQSGHNTVSWYQQALGQGPQFIFQYYREEENGRGNFPPRFSGLQFPNYSSELNVNALELDDSALYLCASSLGGLAGVTYEQYFGPGTRLTVT.

The gene calls are TRBV29-1 and TRBJ2-3, with TRBD2 matching over 8 bases. With 2 bases clipped from V and 1 base from J, the junction kept 5 bases outside the gene matches. This CDR3 is 15 amino acids long. Per the germline V gene, CDR1 is SQVTM and CDR2 is ANQGSEA. The CDR3 is CSVETGGLRTDTQYF. CDR3 DNA sequence: TGCAGCGTTGAAACGGGGGGGCTTCGCACAGATACGCAGTATTTT.

The chain joins TRBV30 to TRBJ2-7; D not resolved. Germline V CDR1 and CDR2: GTSNPN, SVGIG (reference sequence). This CDR3 has 12 residues. The V end was cut by 0 bases, the J end by 6 bases, with 9 bases between. The CDR3 loop is CAWSVLAPEQYF. The CDR3 region has the DNA TGTGCCTGGAGTGTATTGGCCCCCGAGCAGTACTTC.

The V and J genes are TRBV6-6 and TRBJ1-5; no definite D call. The CDR3 extends over 15 amino acids. V dropped 6 bases and J dropped 2 bases, with 14 bases sitting between them. CDR1 is MNHNY and CDR2 is SVGAGI in the germline V gene (reference sequence). CDR3 nucleotides: TGTGCCAGCAGATACACGGGGAGCGGCAATCAGCCCCAGCATTTT. Protein sequence: CASRYTGSGNQPQHF.

This chain uses TRBV5-1 with TRBJ2-7; 7 nucleotides align to TRBD1. This CDR3 contains 16 residues. V gave up 3 bases and J gave up 1 base; unmatched junction bases: 10. The germline CDR1 and CDR2 sequences are SGHRS and YFSETQ. The CDR3 sequence: CASSYRGQRESYEQYF. In DNA, the CDR3 is TGCGCCAGCAGCTACAGGGGACAGAGAGAATCCTACGAGCAGTACTTC.

The genes are TRBV6-1 and TRBJ1-5, with D perhaps matching TRBD1 (5 bases). The CDR3 runs 14 residues. Germline assignment: CDR1 MNHNS and CDR2 SASEGT. The V end lost 3 bases, the J end lost 6 bases, and 12 bases lay between the germline ends. CDR3 residues: CASSDRGGGQPQHF. The CDR3 bases are TGTGCCAGCAGTGACCGTGGCGGGGGTCAGCCCCAGCATTTT.

The chain links TRBV5-4 to TRBJ1-2; no definite D call. Trimming pared 4 bases from V and 0 bases from J, leaving 7 bases between. The CDR3 spans 13 residues. In germline, CDR1 is SGHNT, CDR2 YYREEE (reference sequence). This CDR3 reads CASSEGSNYGYTF. CDR3 DNA: TGTGCCAGCAGCGAGGGTTCTAACTATGGCTACACCTTC.

This chain joins TRBV6-1 and TRBJ1-1; D is unresolved. Trimming removed 3 bases from V and 8 bases from J, with 10 bases in between. CDR1 is MNHNS, CDR2 SASEGT, per germline. CDR3 length equals 12 residues. DNA for the CDR3: TGTGCCAGCAGTGAGTTACTCTCGGAAGCTTTCTTT. It yields the protein CASSELLSEAFF.

This chain connects TRBV6-6 to TRBJ2-7, with 12 bases lining up with TRBD2. CDR3 length: 13 amino acids. Germline V gives CDR1 MNHNY, CDR2 SVGAGI (reference sequence). V was pared by 7 bases and J by 7 bases, with 5 bases of the junction left unmatched. The CDR3 DNA is TGTGCCAGCAACGGACTAGCGGGGAATGAGCAGTACTTC. The encoded protein is CASNGLAGNEQYF.

The chain joins TRBV6-6 to TRBJ1-5, with TRBD1 identical over 8 bases. Germline V lookup: CDR1 MNHNY, CDR2 SVGAGI (reference sequence). This CDR3 is built from 16 residues. Trimming cost V 2 bases and J 3 bases; bases outside gene matches: 6. The CDR3 spells CASSYPNRGINQPQHF. Here the CDR3 DNA reads TGTGCCAGCAGTTACCCTAACAGGGGGATCAATCAGCCCCAGCATTTT.

The chain links TRBV7-2 to TRBJ2-1, with 8 positions matching TRBD2. The junction had 5 bases not matched to a gene; V was cut back by 5 bases and J by 5 bases. CDR3 length: 14 residues. Germline loops: CDR1 SGHTA, CDR2 FQGNSA. Written as DNA, the CDR3 is TGTGCCAGCAGCCCTTCAGCGGGGGACAATGAGCAGTTCTTC. This translates into CASSPSAGDNEQFF.

This chain joins TRBV7-8 and TRBJ1-1, with a weak D call TRBD1 (5 bases). The ends were cut back, 6 bases at V and 2 bases at J, with 16 bases in the middle. In germline, CDR1 is SGHVS, CDR2 FQNEAQ. This CDR3 is built from 15 residues. The CDR3 DNA reads TGTGCCAGCAGACACCTCGGGGCCCAAAACACTGAAGCTTTCTTT. Translation: CASRHLGAQNTEAFF.

The chain links TRBV11-2 to TRBJ1-1; no clear D. The germline V and J ends were trimmed by 0 bases and 7 bases, with 15 bases remaining between them. From germline, CDR1 is SGHAT and CDR2 FQNNGV. The CDR3 is 15 residues long. CDR3 in amino acids: CASSLDPRASGEAFF. The CDR3 DNA reads TGTGCCAGCAGCTTAGACCCGCGGGCTTCTGGTGAAGCTTTCTTT.